The 9 T cell receptor beta chains presented below share a single source sample, sequenced in a study of blood T cell repertoires in COVID-19. The repertoire was sequenced with immunoSEQ multiplex PCR; TCRdb's copy has only in-frame clones and lacks some. The data hold 81,000 or so clones, with 70% to 90% observed a single time. The sequenced sample was peripheral blood. All receptors come from a human donor in a cohort sampled during active COVID-19.

The V and J genes are TRBV18 and TRBJ2-5; 9 bases are a match to TRBD1. The CDR3 runs 14 residues. The germline gives CDR1 KGHSH, CDR2 LQKENI. V was pared by 4 bases and J by 5 bases, with 5 bases of the junction left unmatched. The CDR3 sequence: CASSRGQGVETQYF. The CDR3 bases are TGTGCCAGCTCACGGGGACAGGGTGTGGAGACCCAGTACTTC.

This chain links TRBV19 with TRBJ2-3; D remains ambiguous. The germline V gene has CDR1 LNHDA and CDR2 SQIVND (reference sequence). V shed 9 bases and J shed 4 bases, with 14 bases lying between them. CDR3 length: 13 residues. CDR3 sequence: CARQAPRADTQYF. DNA for the CDR3: TGTGCCAGGCAGGCCCCCCGCGCAGATACGCAGTATTTT.

The chain links TRBV5-1 to TRBJ1-2, with 9 bases aligning to TRBD1. Per germline, CDR1 SGHRS and CDR2 YFSETQ. This CDR3 contains 16 residues. V trimming: 0 bases; J trimming: 4 bases; junction bases outside the gene matches: 7. CDR3 amino acids: CASSLGQGESSYGYTF. The CDR3 bases are TGCGCCAGCAGCTTGGGACAGGGGGAGAGTTCCTATGGCTACACCTTC.

This chain links TRBV6-2 or TRBV6-3 with TRBJ2-3; tentative D call: TRBD2 (6 bases). CDR1 and CDR2 (germline): MNHEY, SVGEGT. V lost 4 bases and J 0 bases, leaving 17 bases between the germline ends. The CDR3 is made up of 17 amino acids. In DNA, the CDR3 is TGTGCCAGCAGTTCCTGGGCCTACGCGGGAAGCACAGATACGCAGTATTTT. Its translation is CASSSWAYAGSTDTQYF.

The chain's CDR3 is CASSFPGAENIQYF. CDR3 in DNA: TGCGCCAGCAGCTTCCCAGGGGCTGAAAACATTCAGTACTTC. This rearrangement joins TRBV5-1 to TRBJ2-4, with TRBD1 as a possible D gene (6 bases). Trimming pared 2 bases from V and 5 bases from J, leaving 11 bases between. Germline-derived CDR1 and CDR2 are SGHRS and YFSETQ. This CDR3 has 14 residues.

This sequence joins TRBV6-1 and TRBJ1-2; D gene unclear. Germline-derived CDR1 and CDR2 are MNHNS and SASEGT. The length of the CDR3 is 13 residues. The V gene lost 3 bases and the J gene lost 7 bases, with 12 bases spanning the gap. CDR3 nucleotide sequence: TGTGCCAGCAGTGAGTCGGGGTATATTGGCTACACCTTC. Translation: CASSESGYIGYTF.

The J gene is TRBJ1-6, the V gene TRBV30; D ambiguous. CDR3 length: 12 amino acids. The V gene lost 2 bases and the J gene lost 8 bases, with 7 bases spanning the gap. The germline V gene encodes CDR1 GTSNPN and CDR2 SVGIG (reference sequence). The CDR3: CAWSREDSPLHF. DNA of the CDR3: TGTGCCTGGAGTCGGGAAGATTCACCCCTCCACTTT.

This clone occurred many times. V usage is TRBV5-6 and J usage is TRBJ2-2, with D possibly TRBD1 on 6 matching bases. This CDR3 comprises 15 residues. Germline V gene data show CDR1 as SGHDT and CDR2 as YYEEEE. Trimming took off 5 bases at V and 6 bases at J, with 17 bases between the two ends. This CDR3 is CASSRQDFVAGELFF. The CDR3 nucleotides read TGTGCCAGCAGTCGACAGGACTTCGTCGCCGGGGAGCTGTTTTTT.

The chain joins TRBV14 to TRBJ1-2; D gene uncertain. The CDR3 length is 14 residues. With 3 bases removed from V and 2 bases from J, the gap between germline ends came to 10 bases. In germline, CDR1 is SGHDN, CDR2 FVKESK. The CDR3 sequence: CASSHGGLNYGYTF. Here the CDR3 DNA reads TGTGCCAGCAGCCATGGAGGGCTCAACTATGGCTACACCTTC.